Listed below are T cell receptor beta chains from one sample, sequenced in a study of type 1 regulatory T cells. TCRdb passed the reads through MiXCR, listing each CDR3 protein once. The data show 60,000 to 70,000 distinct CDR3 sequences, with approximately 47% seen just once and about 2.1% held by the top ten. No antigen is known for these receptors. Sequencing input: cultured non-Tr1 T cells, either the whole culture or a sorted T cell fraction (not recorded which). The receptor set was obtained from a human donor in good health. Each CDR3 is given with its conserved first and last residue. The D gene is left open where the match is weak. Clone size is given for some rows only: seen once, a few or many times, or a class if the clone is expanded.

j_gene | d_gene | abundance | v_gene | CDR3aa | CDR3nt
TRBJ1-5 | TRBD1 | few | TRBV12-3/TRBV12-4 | CASSLGGQGLLAQHF | TGTGCCAGCAGTTTAGGGGGACAGGGGCTGTTGGCCCAGCATTTT
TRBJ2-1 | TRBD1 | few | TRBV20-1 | CSARLMDRAFF | TGCAGTGCTAGACTAATGGACAGGGCCTTCTTC
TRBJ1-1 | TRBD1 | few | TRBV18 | CASSPGQGATFF | TGTGCCAGCTCGCCGGGACAGGGGGCAACTTTCTTT
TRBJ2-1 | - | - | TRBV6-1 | CASSEAGSREFF | TGTGCCAGCAGTGAAGCGGGCAGCCGTGAGTTCTTC
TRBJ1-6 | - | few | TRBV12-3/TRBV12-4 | CASSFSLLAGRSGSPLHF | TGTGCCAGCAGTTTTTCCCTTTTGGCAGGGCGGTCAGGTTCACCCCTCCACTTT
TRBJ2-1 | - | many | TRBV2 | CASDATPNEQFF | TGTGCCAGCGACGCGACTCCCAATGAGCAGTTCTTC
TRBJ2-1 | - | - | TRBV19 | CASSMAGSTFEQFF | TGTGCCAGTAGTATGGCAGGGTCCACGTTTGAGCAGTTCTTC
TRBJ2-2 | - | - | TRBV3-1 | CASSQRTGELFF | TGTGCCAGCAGTCAGAGAACCGGGGAGCTGTTTTTT
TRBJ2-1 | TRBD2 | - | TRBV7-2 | CASSFEGGGYYEQFF | TGTGCCAGCAGCTTCGAGGGCGGGGGGTACTATGAGCAGTTCTTC
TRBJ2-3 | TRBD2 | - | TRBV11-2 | CASSSAPRRVAGGSPADTQYF | TGTGCCAGCAGCTCCGCTCCTCGGCGGGTCGCGGGGGGTTCCCCGGCAGATACGCAGTATTTT